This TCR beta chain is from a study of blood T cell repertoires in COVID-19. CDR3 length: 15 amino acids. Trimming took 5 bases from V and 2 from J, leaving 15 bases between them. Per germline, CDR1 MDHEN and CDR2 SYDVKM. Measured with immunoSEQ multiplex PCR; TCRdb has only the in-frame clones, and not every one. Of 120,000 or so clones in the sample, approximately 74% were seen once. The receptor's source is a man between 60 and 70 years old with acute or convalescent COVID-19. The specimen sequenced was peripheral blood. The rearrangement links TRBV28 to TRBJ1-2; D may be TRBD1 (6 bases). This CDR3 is CASSGGGGGNYGYTF. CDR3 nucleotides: TGTGCCAGCAGTGGAGGGGGGGGAGGAAACTATGGCTACACCTTC.